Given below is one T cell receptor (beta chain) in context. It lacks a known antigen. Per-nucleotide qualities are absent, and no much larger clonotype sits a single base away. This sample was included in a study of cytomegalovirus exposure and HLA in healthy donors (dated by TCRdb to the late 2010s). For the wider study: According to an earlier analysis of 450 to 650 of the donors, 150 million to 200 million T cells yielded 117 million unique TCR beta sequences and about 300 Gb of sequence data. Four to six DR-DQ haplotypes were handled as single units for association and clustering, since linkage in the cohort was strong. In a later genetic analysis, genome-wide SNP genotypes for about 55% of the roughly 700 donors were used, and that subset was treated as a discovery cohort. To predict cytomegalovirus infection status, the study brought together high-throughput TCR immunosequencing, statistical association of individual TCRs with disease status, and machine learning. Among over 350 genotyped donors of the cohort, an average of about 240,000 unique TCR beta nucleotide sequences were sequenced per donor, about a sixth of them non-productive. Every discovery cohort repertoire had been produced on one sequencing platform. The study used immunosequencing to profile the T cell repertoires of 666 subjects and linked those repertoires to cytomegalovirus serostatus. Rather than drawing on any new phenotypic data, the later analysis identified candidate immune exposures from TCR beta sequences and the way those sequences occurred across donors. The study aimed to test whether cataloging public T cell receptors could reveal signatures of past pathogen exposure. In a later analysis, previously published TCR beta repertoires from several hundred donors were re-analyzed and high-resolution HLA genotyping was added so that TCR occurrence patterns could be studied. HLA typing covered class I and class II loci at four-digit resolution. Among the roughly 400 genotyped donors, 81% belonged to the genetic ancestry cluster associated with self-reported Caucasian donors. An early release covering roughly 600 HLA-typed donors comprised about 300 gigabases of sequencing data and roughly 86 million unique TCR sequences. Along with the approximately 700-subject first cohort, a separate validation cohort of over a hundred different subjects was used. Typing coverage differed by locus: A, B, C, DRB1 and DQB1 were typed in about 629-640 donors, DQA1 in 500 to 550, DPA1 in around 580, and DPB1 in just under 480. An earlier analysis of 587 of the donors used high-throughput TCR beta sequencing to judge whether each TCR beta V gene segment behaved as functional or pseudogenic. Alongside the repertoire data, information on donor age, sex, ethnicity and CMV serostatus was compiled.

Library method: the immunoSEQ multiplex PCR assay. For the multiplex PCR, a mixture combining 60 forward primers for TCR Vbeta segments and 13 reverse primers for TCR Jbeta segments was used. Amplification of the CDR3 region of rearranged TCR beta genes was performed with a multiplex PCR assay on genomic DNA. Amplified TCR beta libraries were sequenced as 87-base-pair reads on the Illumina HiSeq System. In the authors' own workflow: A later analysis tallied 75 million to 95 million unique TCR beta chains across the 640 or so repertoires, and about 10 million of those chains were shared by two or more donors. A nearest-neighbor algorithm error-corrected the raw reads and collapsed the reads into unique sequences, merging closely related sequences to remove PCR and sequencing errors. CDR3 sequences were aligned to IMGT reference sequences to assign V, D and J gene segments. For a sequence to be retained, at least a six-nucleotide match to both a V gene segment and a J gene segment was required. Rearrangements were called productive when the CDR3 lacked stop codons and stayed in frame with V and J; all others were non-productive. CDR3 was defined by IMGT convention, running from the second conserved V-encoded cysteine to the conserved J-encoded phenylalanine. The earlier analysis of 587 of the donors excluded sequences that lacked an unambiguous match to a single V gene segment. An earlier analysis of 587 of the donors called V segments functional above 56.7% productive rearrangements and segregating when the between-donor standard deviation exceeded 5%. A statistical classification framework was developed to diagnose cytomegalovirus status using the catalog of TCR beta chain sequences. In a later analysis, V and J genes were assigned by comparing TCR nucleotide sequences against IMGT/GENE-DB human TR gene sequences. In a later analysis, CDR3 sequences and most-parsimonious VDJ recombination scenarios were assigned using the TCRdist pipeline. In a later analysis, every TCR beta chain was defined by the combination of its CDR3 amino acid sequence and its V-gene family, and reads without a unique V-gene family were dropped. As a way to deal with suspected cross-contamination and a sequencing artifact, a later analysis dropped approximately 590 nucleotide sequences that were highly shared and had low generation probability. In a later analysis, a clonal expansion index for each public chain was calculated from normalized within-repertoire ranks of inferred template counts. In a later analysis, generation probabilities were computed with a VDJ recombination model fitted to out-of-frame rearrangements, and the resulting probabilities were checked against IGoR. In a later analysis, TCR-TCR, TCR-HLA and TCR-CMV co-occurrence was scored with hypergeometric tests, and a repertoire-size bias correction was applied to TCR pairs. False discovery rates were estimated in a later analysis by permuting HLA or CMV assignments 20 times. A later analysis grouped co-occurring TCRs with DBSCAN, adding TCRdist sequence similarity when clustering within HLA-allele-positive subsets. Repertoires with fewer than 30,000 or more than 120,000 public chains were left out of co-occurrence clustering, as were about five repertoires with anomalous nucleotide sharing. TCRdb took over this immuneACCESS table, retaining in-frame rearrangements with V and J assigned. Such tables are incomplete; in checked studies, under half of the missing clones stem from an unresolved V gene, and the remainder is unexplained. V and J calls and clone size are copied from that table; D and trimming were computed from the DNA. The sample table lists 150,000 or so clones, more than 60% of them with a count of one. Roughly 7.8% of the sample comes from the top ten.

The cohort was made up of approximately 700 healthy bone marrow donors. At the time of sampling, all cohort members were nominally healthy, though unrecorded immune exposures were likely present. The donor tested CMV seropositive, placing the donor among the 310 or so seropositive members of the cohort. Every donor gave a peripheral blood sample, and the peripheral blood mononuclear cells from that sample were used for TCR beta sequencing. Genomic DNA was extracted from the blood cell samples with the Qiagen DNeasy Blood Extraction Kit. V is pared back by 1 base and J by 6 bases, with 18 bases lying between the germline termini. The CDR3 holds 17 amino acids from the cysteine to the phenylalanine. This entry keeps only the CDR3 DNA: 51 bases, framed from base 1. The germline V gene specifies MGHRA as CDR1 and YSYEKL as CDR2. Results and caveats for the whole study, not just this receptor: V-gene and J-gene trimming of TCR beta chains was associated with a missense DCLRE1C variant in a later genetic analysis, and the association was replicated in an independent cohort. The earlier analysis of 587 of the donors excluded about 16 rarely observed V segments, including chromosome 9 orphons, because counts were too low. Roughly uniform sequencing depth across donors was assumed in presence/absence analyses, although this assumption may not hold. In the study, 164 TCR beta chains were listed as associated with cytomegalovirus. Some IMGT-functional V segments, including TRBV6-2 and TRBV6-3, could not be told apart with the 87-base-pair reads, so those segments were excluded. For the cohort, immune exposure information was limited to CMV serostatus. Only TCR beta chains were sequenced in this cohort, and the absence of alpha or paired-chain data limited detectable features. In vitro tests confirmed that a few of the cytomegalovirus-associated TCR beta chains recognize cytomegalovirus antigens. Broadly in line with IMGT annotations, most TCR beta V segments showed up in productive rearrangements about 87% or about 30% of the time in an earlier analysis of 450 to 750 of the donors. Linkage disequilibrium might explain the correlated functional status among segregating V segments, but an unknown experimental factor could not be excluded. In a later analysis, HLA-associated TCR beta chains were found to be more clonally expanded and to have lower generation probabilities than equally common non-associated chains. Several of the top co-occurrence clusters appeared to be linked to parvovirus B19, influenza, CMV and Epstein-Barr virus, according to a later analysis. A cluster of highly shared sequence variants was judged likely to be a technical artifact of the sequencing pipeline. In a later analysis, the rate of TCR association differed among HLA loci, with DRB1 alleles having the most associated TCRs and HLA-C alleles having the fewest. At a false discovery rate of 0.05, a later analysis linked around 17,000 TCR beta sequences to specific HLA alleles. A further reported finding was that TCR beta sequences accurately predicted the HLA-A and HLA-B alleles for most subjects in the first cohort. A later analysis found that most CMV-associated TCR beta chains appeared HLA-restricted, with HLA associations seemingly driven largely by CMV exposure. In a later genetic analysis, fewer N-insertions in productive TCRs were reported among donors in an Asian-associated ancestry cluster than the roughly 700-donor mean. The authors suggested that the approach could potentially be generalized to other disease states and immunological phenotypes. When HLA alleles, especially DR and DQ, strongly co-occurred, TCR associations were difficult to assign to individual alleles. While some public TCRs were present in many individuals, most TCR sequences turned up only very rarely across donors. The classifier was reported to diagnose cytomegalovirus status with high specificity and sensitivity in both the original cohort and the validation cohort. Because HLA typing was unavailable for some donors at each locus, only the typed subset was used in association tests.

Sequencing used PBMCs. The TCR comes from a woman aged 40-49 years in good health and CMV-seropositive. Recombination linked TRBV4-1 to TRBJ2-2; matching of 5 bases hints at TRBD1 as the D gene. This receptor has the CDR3 CASSQGWSGAGSGELFF. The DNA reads TGCGCCAGCAGCCAAGGGTGGTCTGGGGCAGGCTCCGGGGAGCTGTTTTTT.